A selection of T cell receptor beta chains follows, all from one sample in a study of response to subunit inactivated influenza vaccine. TCRdb independently ran MiXCR on the RT-PCR reads; one entry per CDR3 protein. The sample carries about 480,000 distinct CDR3 sequences, around 13% recorded once. This material consisted of PBMCs from blood, taken about 40 days after vaccination. The receptors come from a man aged 50 to 59 who received an inactivated influenza vaccine. Both conserved end residues are part of each CDR3. The order of the fields is D gene, J gene, V gene, clone size, CDR3 protein, CDR3 DNA. D genes are given only for firm matches. Size tells how often a clone was seen (once, few, many) or the class of an expanded clone, and some rows leave it out.

TRBD2 | TRBJ2-1 | TRBV6-2/TRBV6-3 | few | CASSYSATSGDNEQFF | TGTGCCAGCAGTTACTCGGCGACTAGCGGGGACAATGAGCAGTTCTTC
TRBD2 | TRBJ2-5 | TRBV11-2 | many | CASSHRPGLAGGSETQYF | TGTGCCAGCAGCCATCGACCAGGACTAGCGGGAGGGTCAGAGACCCAGTACTTC
TRBD1 | TRBJ2-1 | TRBV4-2 | few | CASSQDKGAGGWNEQFF | TGTGCCAGCAGCCAAGATAAAGGGGCAGGGGGTTGGAATGAGCAGTTCTTC
. | TRBJ1-3 | TRBV12-3/TRBV12-4 | . | CASSFLVAHSGNTIYF | TGTGCCAGCAGTTTTTTGGTGGCGCACTCTGGAAACACCATATATTTT
. | TRBJ2-3 | TRBV4-2 | . | CASSEGYTQYF | TGTGCCAGCAGCGAAGGGTATACGCAGTATTTT
. | TRBJ1-5 | TRBV16 | many | CASSQSRRNSNQPQHF | TGTGCCAGCAGCCAATCTCGCCGAAATAGCAATCAGCCCCAGCATTTT
. | TRBJ1-2 | TRBV11-2 | few | CASSLVFGGLAANGGYTF | TGTGCCAGCAGCTTAGTATTCGGTGGGTTGGCAGCCAACGGAGGCTACACCTTC
. | TRBJ1-2 | TRBV5-1 | few | CASSLDGAVLYGYTF | TGCGCCAGCAGCTTGGACGGGGCTGTACTCTATGGCTACACCTTC
TRBD2 | TRBJ2-3 | TRBV20-1 | few | CSASEVREATDTQYF | TGCAGTGCTAGTGAGGTCCGGGAGGCCACAGATACGCAGTATTTT
TRBD2 | TRBJ2-7 | TRBV11-2 | few | CASRGGYSKTYEQYF | TGTGCCAGCCGCGGGGGATATTCAAAGACCTACGAGCAGTACTTC
. | TRBJ2-2 | TRBV4-3 | many | CASSLERTGELFF | TGCGCCAGCAGCCTTGAGCGGACCGGGGAGCTGTTTTTT
. | TRBJ2-5 | TRBV12-3/TRBV12-4 | . | CASSPPGTLQETQYF | TGTGCCAGCAGTCCCCCCGGGACACTCCAAGAGACCCAGTACTTC
. | TRBJ2-5 | TRBV5-1 | few | CASRSGGLKTQYF | TGCGCCAGCAGGTCTGGGGGGTTGAAGACCCAGTACTTC
TRBD2 | TRBJ2-3 | TRBV5-1 | . | CASSVSGRTTDTQYF | TGCGCCAGCAGCGTAAGCGGGAGGACGACAGATACGCAGTATTTT
TRBD1 | TRBJ2-5 | TRBV10-3 | once | CAISGGTGPWETQYF | TGTGCCATCAGTGGAGGGACAGGGCCCTGGGAGACCCAGTACTTC
. | TRBJ2-5 | TRBV7-2 | . | CASSRGRTTQETQYF | TGTGCCAGCAGCCGGGGGCGGACGACCCAAGAGACCCAGTACTTC
. | TRBJ2-7 | TRBV5-6 | few | CASSPNRVSGSYEQYF | TGTGCCAGCAGCCCGAACAGGGTGTCGGGCTCCTACGAGCAGTACTTC
. | TRBJ1-6 | TRBV7-2 | few | CASSFTGGDSPLHF | TGTGCCAGCAGCTTTACGGGCGGGGATTCACCCCTCCACTTT
. | TRBJ2-1 | TRBV20-1 | few | CSAILGQWDNEQFF | TGCAGTGCTATTTTGGGACAATGGGACAATGAGCAGTTCTTC
. | TRBJ2-2 | TRBV24-1 | many | CATSLSASTGELFF | TGTGCCACCAGTCTATCGGCGAGCACCGGGGAGCTGTTTTTT
. | TRBJ2-3 | TRBV5-5 | . | CASSLDGQQGQPQYF | TGTGCCAGCAGCTTGGATGGCCAGCAAGGTCAGCCCCAGTATTTT
. | TRBJ2-2 | TRBV7-8 | few | CASSLDVTGELFF | TGTGCCAGCAGCTTAGACGTCACCGGGGAGCTGTTTTTT
TRBD1 | TRBJ1-5 | TRBV6-1 | few | CASRRTGPDIQPQHF | TGTGCCAGCAGACGGACAGGGCCAGATATTCAGCCCCAGCATTTT
. | TRBJ1-5 | TRBV20-1 | few | CSASSGFQGHQPQHF | TGCAGTGCTAGCTCCGGCTTTCAAGGCCATCAGCCCCAGCATTTT
. | TRBJ2-7 | TRBV29-1 | . | CSVADGLTYEQYF | TGCAGCGTTGCCGACGGTTTAACCTACGAGCAGTACTTC
. | TRBJ2-5 | TRBV24-1 | few | CATSFGARETQYF | TGTGCCACCAGCTTCGGGGCGCGGGAGACCCAGTACTTC
. | TRBJ2-7 | TRBV11-2 | . | CASSIRTASYEQYF | TGTGCCAGCAGCATACGGACCGCCTCCTACGAGCAGTACTTC
TRBD1 | TRBJ2-3 | TRBV11-2 | few | CASSSLRGQGADTQYF | TGTGCCAGCAGCTCACTAAGGGGGCAGGGCGCAGATACGCAGTATTTT
TRBD1 | TRBJ2-7 | TRBV9 | . | CASSVEPGGTYEQYF | TGTGCCAGCAGCGTAGAGCCAGGGGGTACCTACGAGCAGTACTTC
TRBD2 | TRBJ2-1 | TRBV6-2/TRBV6-3 | . | CASNSGGPYNEQFF | TGTGCCAGCAATAGCGGGGGGCCTTACAATGAGCAGTTCTTC
. | TRBJ2-6 | TRBV29-1 | . | CSVEDYSGGANVLTF | TGCAGCGTTGAAGATTACTCGGGCGGGGCCAACGTCCTGACTTTC
. | TRBJ2-5 | TRBV18 | . | CASSKQGEETQYF | TGTGCCAGCTCAAAACAGGGAGAAGAGACCCAGTACTTC
. | TRBJ2-7 | TRBV29-1 | few | CSVEDAGVSSYEQYF | TGCAGCGTTGAAGATGCCGGGGTGAGCTCCTACGAGCAGTACTTC
. | TRBJ2-3 | TRBV7-9 | few | CASSLRGTVGTQYF | TGTGCCAGCAGCTTACGGGGGACCGTTGGTACGCAGTATTTT
. | TRBJ2-3 | TRBV5-1 | . | CASSPQGIPDTQYF | TGCGCCAGCAGCCCGCAGGGGATCCCAGATACGCAGTATTTT
. | TRBJ2-1 | TRBV20-1 | many | CSASGVGAAPVNEQFF | TGCAGTGCTAGCGGCGTCGGAGCCGCCCCTGTCAATGAGCAGTTCTTC
. | TRBJ1-1 | TRBV28 | . | CASSPLAGKEAFF | TGTGCCAGCAGCCCCCTCGCGGGGAAAGAAGCTTTCTTT
. | TRBJ2-2 | TRBV7-9 | many | CASSFPRSKPGTGELFF | TGTGCCAGCAGCTTCCCCCGTTCTAAACCGGGCACCGGGGAGCTGTTTTTT
. | TRBJ2-3 | TRBV12-3/TRBV12-4 | few | CASSNRQDYTDTQYF | TGTGCCAGCAGTAACCGACAGGATTACACAGATACGCAGTATTTT
TRBD1 | TRBJ2-2 | TRBV6-5 | few | CASSWGQGSNGELFF | TGTGCCAGCAGTTGGGGACAGGGGAGTAACGGGGAGCTGTTTTTT
. | TRBJ1-1 | TRBV25-1 | few | CASSDASGLNTEAFF | TGTGCCAGCAGTGATGCGTCAGGACTTAACACTGAAGCTTTCTTT
. | TRBJ1-1 | TRBV25-1 | few | CASSALTVSEGEAFF | TGTGCCAGCAGTGCCCTGACAGTTTCGGAAGGCGAAGCTTTCTTT
TRBD1 | TRBJ2-3 | TRBV7-7 | . | CASSLARGPGDTQYF | TGTGCCAGCAGCTTAGCCAGGGGGCCTGGAGATACGCAGTATTTT